The 26 T cell receptor beta chains listed next were all sequenced from one sample in a study of T cell repertoires in cytomegalovirus infection. TCRdb used MiXCR to reprocess the reads, holding one entry per CDR3 protein. The repertoire includes around 750,000 distinct CDR3 sequences, around a third of them detected once, and 12% sits in the top ten. These receptors are not linked to any known antigen. The sequencing here drew on cultured CD8+ T cells from PBMCs, taken from culture after CMV antigen stimulation. The receptors originated from a human donor in good health (CMV status not recorded). Some clones in this sample may be carry-over from other donors' samples.

This rearrangement joins TRBV4-1 to TRBJ1-2; D is uncertain. Germline CDR1 and CDR2: MGHRA and YSYEKL. V lost 0 bases, J lost 0 bases, and 8 bases lay in between. The CDR3 loop spans 15 amino acids. The CDR3 protein is CASSQESITNYGYTF. For the CDR3, the DNA is TGCGCCAGCAGCCAAGAGTCAATCACTAACTATGGCTACACCTTC.

The chain uses TRBV19 and TRBJ1-1; D remains ambiguous. The CDR3 has 13 residues. Germline loops: CDR1 LNHDA, CDR2 SQIVND (reference sequence). V was trimmed by 3 bases and J by 3 bases, leaving 8 bases between them. The CDR3 sequence is CASSISWYTEAFF. CDR3 sequence (DNA): TGTGCCAGTAGTATTTCGTGGTACACTGAAGCTTTCTTT.

This clonotype was found a few times. J is TRBJ1-2 and V is TRBV28; D may be TRBD1 (5 bases). V was cut by 3 bases and J by 7 bases, with 15 bases left in between. The CDR3 is 14 residues long. Germline loops: CDR1 MDHEN, CDR2 SYDVKM. CDR3 coding DNA: TGTGCCAGCAGTTTCTATGGCAGGGATCGTGGCTACACCTTC. Translation gives CASSFYGRDRGYTF.

The chain has TRBV20-1 and TRBJ1-2; possibly TRBD1 for D (6 bases). The germline V and J ends were trimmed by 0 bases and 4 bases, with 21 bases remaining between them. The CDR3 loop spans 17 amino acids. Germline CDR1 DFQATT, CDR2 SNEGSKA (reference sequence). This CDR3 reads CSARDLKGGDLGYGYTF. CDR3 coding DNA: TGCAGTGCTAGAGATTTAAAGGGGGGAGATCTGGGCTATGGCTACACCTTC.

In its sample, this clonotype was seen once. The V gene is TRBV19, the J gene TRBJ2-1; D is unresolved. The CDR3 is made up of 17 amino acids. With 4 bases removed from V and 2 bases from J, the gap between germline ends came to 18 bases. CDR1 LNHDA and CDR2 SQIVND come from the germline V gene (reference sequence). CDR3 region: CASSNDPEGSAYNEQFF. The CDR3 DNA is TGTGCCAGTAGTAATGACCCGGAAGGTTCGGCCTACAATGAGCAGTTCTTC.

This sequence joins TRBV11-2 and TRBJ1-1; no clear D. Per germline, CDR1 SGHAT and CDR2 FQNNGV. The V gene lost 2 bases and the J gene lost 2 bases, with 15 bases spanning the gap. This CDR3 comprises 16 residues. The CDR3 DNA reads TGTGCCAGCAGCTTATGGGCTGACACTAAAAACACTGAAGCTTTCTTT. Translated: CASSLWADTKNTEAFF.

This clonotype showed up many times. The J gene is TRBJ2-7, the V gene TRBV6-5; the match to TRBD2 covers 14 bases. V lost 5 bases and J lost 2; bases outside the gene matches: 2. The CDR3 contains 15 residues. CDR1 is MNHEY, CDR2 SVGAGI, per germline. Here the CDR3 reads CASSRGLAGAYEQYF. For the CDR3, the DNA is TGTGCCAGCAGTCGGGGACTAGCGGGGGCCTACGAGCAGTACTTC.

A word on this clonotype: One base away lies a much larger clone, so this may be a sequencing read error. No conserved phenylalanine or tryptophan is present at the end of the CDR3, so a read error is the likely explanation. The chain recombines TRBV7-8 with TRBJ1-4, with D possibly being TRBD1 (6 bases). V lost 3 bases to trimming and J lost 7 bases, with 12 bases between them. Germline assignment: CDR1 SGHVS and CDR2 FQNEAQ. The CDR3 covers 14 residues. CDR3 coding DNA: TGTGCCAGCAGCTTTACAGGGTGGGGTGAAAAACTGTTTTCT. This sequence encodes CASSFTGWGEKLFS.

This chain uses TRBV6-2 or TRBV6-3 with TRBJ2-4, with TRBD1 matching 8 bases. Trimming removed 7 bases from V and 1 base from J; junction bases left unmatched: 3. The CDR3 loop spans 14 amino acids. Germline loops: CDR1 MNHEY, CDR2 SVGEGT. CDR3 nucleotides: TGTGCCAGCAAAACAGGGGGTGCCAAAAACATTCAGTACTTC. Translated: CASKTGGAKNIQYF.

As to this clonotype: The junction and the germline gene differ at one end; a read error may be behind it. The chain employs TRBV6-6 and TRBJ2-6; D uncertain. This CDR3 spans 17 amino acids. Germline lookup yields CDR1 MNHNY and CDR2 SVGAGI (reference sequence). This chain's CDR3 is CVSLGRLSDGGANVLTF. In DNA form, the CDR3 reads TGTGTCAGCTTGGGCCGACTGAGTGACGGTGGGGCCAACGTCCTGACTTTC.

This clonotype was observed once. This chain uses TRBV7-6 with TRBJ2-1; D not resolved. V shed 6 bases and J shed 6 bases, with 9 bases lying between them. Germline-derived CDR1 and CDR2 are SGHVS and FNYEAQ. CDR3 size: 12 residues. CDR3 loop: CASSVNSNEQFF. In nucleotides, the CDR3 is TGTGCCAGCAGTGTAAACAGCAATGAGCAGTTCTTC.

The rearrangement links TRBV19 to TRBJ2-3; a possible D gene is TRBD1 (5 bases). CDR1 and CDR2 (germline): LNHDA, SQIVND (reference sequence). The CDR3 is made up of 14 amino acids. V was pared by 4 bases and J by 4 bases, with 12 bases between. CDR3 sequence: CASSKETVSDTQYF. The CDR3 region has the DNA TGTGCCAGTAGTAAGGAGACAGTATCAGATACGCAGTATTTT.

This chain links TRBV28 with TRBJ2-1; the D call may be TRBD1 or TRBD2 (5 bases each). CDR1 and CDR2 from the germline V gene are MDHEN and SYDVKM. V gave up 3 bases and J gave up 6 bases, with 24 bases separating them. The CDR3 loop spans 18 amino acids. The CDR3 reads CASSFSHQSGLPPNEQFF. The CDR3 DNA reads TGTGCCAGCAGTTTTTCCCACCAGTCGGGGCTGCCCCCCAATGAGCAGTTCTTC. Using reference TRBV28 and TRBJ2-1 for the parts outside the CDR3, the full variable domain is DVKVTQSSRYLVKRTGEKVFLECVQDMDHENMFWYRQDPGLGLRLIYFSYDVKMKEKGDIPEGYSVSREKKERFSLILESASTNQTSMYLCASSFSHQSGLPPNEQFFGPGTRLTVL.

This clonotype was seen a few times. The chain uses TRBV7-6 and TRBJ2-6, with D uncertain. Trimming left V 4 bases short and J 0 bases short, with 10 bases between. CDR1 is SGHVS, CDR2 FNYEAQ, per germline. The CDR3 runs to 16 residues. DNA for the CDR3: TGTGCCAGCAGCTACGTGATTGTCTCTGGGGCCAACGTCCTGACTTTC. Translation gives CASSYVIVSGANVLTF. Drawing the rest from reference TRBV7-6 and TRBJ2-6, the complete variable domain is GAGVSQSPRYKVTKRGQDVALRCDPISGHVSLYWYRQALGQGPEFLTYFNYEAQQDKSGLPNDRFSAERPEGSISTLTIQRTEQRDSAMYRCASSYVIVSGANVLTFGAGSRLTVL.

V and J are TRBV4-1 and TRBJ2-3; no definite D call. Germline assignment: CDR1 MGHRA and CDR2 YSYEKL. The CDR3 has 15 amino acids. V was shortened by 0 bases and J by 11 bases, with 18 bases between the two germline ends. The CDR3 bases are TGCGCCAGCAGCCAAGACATTCTGGCACCTCTCTGGCAGTATTTT. Encoded protein: CASSQDILAPLWQYF.

This clonotype was detected many times. This chain connects TRBV7-6 to TRBJ2-3; D might be TRBD2 (5 bases). Germline assignment: CDR1 SGHVS and CDR2 FNYEAQ. This CDR3 is 12 amino acids long. V lost 5 bases and J lost 6, with 9 bases in between. The CDR3 nucleotides read TGTGCCAGCAGCACACGAGGGGATACGCAGTATTTT. Amino acids: CASSTRGDTQYF.

A note on this clonotype: A much more abundant neighbour one base away suggests this may be a read error. The chain links TRBV6-6 to TRBJ2-3, with 11 nucleotides matching TRBD2. The CDR3 totals 15 residues. V lost 7 bases to trimming and J lost 2 bases; unmatched junction nucleotides: 5. From germline, CDR1 is MNHNY and CDR2 SVGAGI (reference sequence). CDR3 protein: CASTPSGGPTDTQYF. CDR3 coding DNA: TGTGCCAGCACCCCTAGCGGGGGGCCCACAGATACGCAGTATTTT.

This clonotype turned up a few times. The rearrangement links TRBV7-9 to TRBJ1-2; unclear D gene. Trimming pared 5 bases from V and 6 bases from J, leaving 13 bases between. The CDR3 sequence is 13 residues long. Germline assignment: CDR1 SEHNR and CDR2 FQNEAQ (reference sequence). For the CDR3, the DNA is TGTGCCAGCAGCCCCTCCCCGGGCGATGGCTACACCTTC. Translated, it gives CASSPSPGDGYTF.

The rearrangement links TRBV7-2 to TRBJ2-6, with D perhaps matching TRBD1 or TRBD2 (6 bases each). V was pared by 4 bases and J by 12 bases, with 13 bases between. CDR3 length: 13 amino acids. CDR1 and CDR2 from the germline V gene are SGHTA and FQGNSA. The chain's CDR3 is CASSSGAAPVLTF. The CDR3 nucleotides are TGTGCCAGCAGCTCGGGGGCGGCACCCGTCCTGACTTTC.

J is TRBJ2-7 and V is TRBV29-1; D might be TRBD2 (6 bases). Germline CDR1 reads SQVTM; CDR2 reads ANQGSEA. The V and J ends lost 7 bases and 3 bases respectively, with 10 bases between them. There are 11 residues in the CDR3. The chain's CDR3 is CSAGGLYEQYF. For the CDR3, the DNA is TGCAGCGCCGGGGGTCTCTACGAGCAGTACTTC.

Turning to this clonotype: This likely comes from a read error, as the CDR3 has no conserved phenylalanine or tryptophan at its end. The chain employs TRBV11-2 and TRBJ2-3; 10 bases match TRBD2. The CDR3 extends over 16 amino acids. V shed 5 bases and J 2 bases; nucleotides not matched to a gene: 7. From germline, CDR1 is SGHAT and CDR2 FQNNGV. The CDR3 region is CASSPTSGETTDTQYI. Written as DNA, the CDR3 is TGTGCCAGCAGCCCCACTAGCGGGGAAACCACAGATACGCAGTATATT.

The chain has TRBV19 and TRBJ1-2; D is unclear. This CDR3 contains 13 residues. Trimming stripped 8 bases from V and 2 bases from J, with 12 bases between. Germline V gene sequence: CDR1 LNHDA, CDR2 SQIVND (reference sequence). In DNA form, the CDR3 reads TGTGCCAGTGAGGTGGGCGGAAACTATGGCTACACCTTC. Protein sequence: CASEVGGNYGYTF.

Details on this clonotype: A much larger clone differs from this one at a single base, so this may be a read error. The gene calls are TRBV7-2 and TRBJ2-1; D is perhaps TRBD1 or TRBD2 (5 bases each). This CDR3 region has 16 residues. CDR1 is SGHTA, CDR2 FQGNSA, per germline. Trimming left V 1 base short and J 7 bases short, with 17 bases between. The CDR3 DNA reads TGTGCCAGCAGCTTAGTGTGGCGCTTTGGGGGAAATGAGCAGTTCTTC. Translated, it gives CASSLVWRFGGNEQFF.

This clonotype was observed a few times. V is TRBV10-1 and J is TRBJ2-7; 8 nucleotides align to TRBD1. CDR1 is WNHNN and CDR2 is SYGVQD in the germline V gene (reference sequence). With V trimmed by 0 bases and J by 5 bases, 12 bases remained unmatched. This CDR3 spans 17 amino acids. The CDR3 region has the DNA TGCGCCAGCAGTGAGTCCCTCGTCGGACAGGGAGGCCACGAGCAGTACTTC. Translating gives CASSESLVGQGGHEQYF.

Note on this clonotype: Being one base from a much bigger clone, this may be a read error. V gene TRBV7-6 combines with J gene TRBJ1-1, with 7 bases fitting TRBD1. The CDR3 length is 14 residues. The germline CDR1 and CDR2 sequences are SGHVS and FNYEAQ. CDR3 residues: CASSYRGANTVAFF. CDR3 nucleotides: TGTGCCAGCAGCTACAGGGGTGCGAACACTGTAGCTTTCTTT.

The chain links TRBV27 to TRBJ2-4; 10 bases agree with TRBD1. Germline CDR1 MNHEY, CDR2 SMNVEV (reference sequence). V lost 4 bases to trimming and J lost 6 bases; unmatched junction nucleotides: 6. The CDR3 is 15 amino acids. The CDR3 here is CASSSTGGGRNIQYF. The CDR3 coding sequence is TGTGCCAGCAGTTCGACAGGGGGCGGTCGAAACATTCAGTACTTC.